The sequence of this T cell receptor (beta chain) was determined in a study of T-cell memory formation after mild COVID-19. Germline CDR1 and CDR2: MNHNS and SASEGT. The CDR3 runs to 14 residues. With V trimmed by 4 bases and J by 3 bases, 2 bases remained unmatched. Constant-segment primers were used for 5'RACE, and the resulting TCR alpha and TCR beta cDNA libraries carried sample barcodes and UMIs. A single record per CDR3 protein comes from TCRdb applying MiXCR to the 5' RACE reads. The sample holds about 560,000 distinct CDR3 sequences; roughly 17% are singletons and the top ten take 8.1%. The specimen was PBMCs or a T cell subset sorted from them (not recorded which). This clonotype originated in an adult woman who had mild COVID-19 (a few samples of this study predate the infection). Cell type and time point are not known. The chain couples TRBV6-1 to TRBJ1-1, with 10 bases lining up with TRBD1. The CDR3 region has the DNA TGTGCCAGCAGTGGGGACAGGGGATACACTGAAGCTTTCTTT. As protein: CASSGDRGYTEAFF.